This T cell receptor (beta chain) was sequenced in a study of post-analysis software for immune sequencing data. Of note for this clonotype: Its antigen is not identified.

Germline V lookup: CDR1 ENHRY, CDR2 SYGVKD. The CDR3 is made up of 16 amino acids. Trimming removed 6 bases at V and 0 bases at J, with 14 bases between. Carried by the TCR beta cDNA libraries were unique molecular identifiers. TCRdb processed the PCR reads anew with MiXCR; each CDR3 protein has one entry. The table has 700,000 to 900,000 distinct CDR3 sequences, 40% to 55% seen once; the top ten hold 4% to 5%. Study-wide findings and caveats: Comparison of patients with controls showed about 5 TRBV segments more frequent in patients, TRBV5-6, TRBV5-1 and TRBV20-1 among them.

The sample was blood. The source of this sequence is a girl aged 10-17 years with multiple sclerosis. The V gene is TRBV10-3, the J gene TRBJ1-4; a weak D match, TRBD1 (5 bases). CDR3 in amino acids: CAISPGTAATNEKLFF. The CDR3 coding sequence is TGTGCCATCAGCCCCGGGACGGCCGCAACTAATGAAAAACTGTTTTTT.